The present entry profiles one T cell receptor (beta chain) with its context. The data were taken from a study of OX40 agonist ivuxolimab in advanced cancers. Study-level background: Among those enrolled, mean age was approximately 62 years (range about 20 to 79) and 75% to 85% were male.

Method: immunoSEQ multiplex PCR; TCRdb's copy keeps in-frame clones and lacks some. The profile shows roughly 84,000 clones, over 70% of them singletons. The CDR3 totals 16 residues. The junction had 10 bases not matched to a gene; V was cut back by 1 base and J by 4 bases. Germline assignment: CDR1 LNHNV and CDR2 YYDKDF (reference sequence). This receptor was taken from an adult with an advanced solid tumor such as melanoma, head and neck, liver or kidney cancer. The J gene is TRBJ2-7, the V gene TRBV15; TRBD1 agrees at 7 bases. The sample consisted of CD4+ or CD8+ T cells sorted from blood, taken in a trial of the OX40 agonist ivuxolimab. The CDR3 DNA reads TGTGCCACCAGCAGAGCAAAACCGGGACAGAATTACGAGCAGTACTTC. This encodes CATSRAKPGQNYEQYF. The whole variable domain, filled in from reference TRBV15 and TRBJ2-7, reads DAMVIQNPRYQVTQFGKPVTLSCSQTLNHNVMYWYQQKSSQAPKLLFHYYDKDFNNEADTPDNFQSRRPNTSFCFLDIRSPGLGDTAMYLCATSRAKPGQNYEQYFGPGTRLTVT.